The 19 T cell receptor beta chains given below trace back to one sample, sequenced in a study of CD8 T cells in ankylosing spondylitis. TCRdb passed the 5' RACE reads through MiXCR, listing each CDR3 protein once. The sample includes fewer than 130,000 distinct CDR3 sequences, under 30% of them seen just once. The specimen was synovial fluid, either unsorted or a sorted T cell fraction (not recorded which). The receptor set was obtained from a male donor with ankylosing spondylitis.

In this sample, this clonotype turned up a few times. V and J are TRBV27 and TRBJ1-2; no reliable D call. V gave up 0 bases and J gave up 4 bases, with 9 bases separating them. Germline CDR1 is MNHEY and CDR2 is SMNVEV (reference sequence). CDR3 size: 14 residues. The CDR3 spells CASSLSGPSYGYTF. The CDR3 nucleotides read TGTGCCAGCAGTTTATCTGGGCCTTCCTATGGCTACACCTTC.

In this sample, this clonotype turned up a few times. The chain couples TRBV6-1 to TRBJ2-1; 7 nucleotides align to TRBD1. CDR3 length: 14 residues. The J segment lost 8 bases and the V segment lost 2 bases, leaving 6 bases of the junction unmatched. From germline, CDR1 is MNHNS and CDR2 SASEGT. Written as DNA, the CDR3 is TGTGCCAGCAGTGAATTGCGAGGGGGCGATGAGCAGTTCTTC. Amino acid sequence: CASSELRGGDEQFF.

The chain has TRBV5-1 and TRBJ1-1; 8 bases are shared with TRBD1. V was pared by 5 bases and J by 1 base, with 7 bases of the junction left unmatched. The CDR3 contains 15 residues. From germline, CDR1 is SGHRS and CDR2 YFSETQ. This chain's CDR3 is CASSYTGTGNTEAFF. DNA for the CDR3: TGCGCCAGCAGTTATACCGGGACAGGGAACACTGAAGCTTTCTTT.

This clonotype was seen only a few times. The chain is built from TRBV6-2 or TRBV6-3 and TRBJ1-5; D ambiguous. CDR1 is MNHEY, CDR2 SVGEGT, per germline. This CDR3 is 14 amino acids long. The V end lost 5 bases, the J end lost 6 bases, and 14 bases lay between the germline ends. The CDR3 coding sequence is TGTGCCAGCAGTGACCCCGGGCAGAGTCAGCCCCAGCATTTT. Protein sequence: CASSDPGQSQPQHF.

This clonotype was found once. The chain employs TRBV7-9 and TRBJ1-2; D possibly corresponds to TRBD1 (5 bases). The V and J ends lost 4 bases and 8 bases respectively, with 20 bases between them. This CDR3 has 15 amino acids. CDR1 SEHNR and CDR2 FQNEAQ come from the germline V gene (reference sequence). Here the CDR3 DNA reads TGTGCCAGCAGCTCGCCGCTCGGGGCTTCGGGGGGCTACACCTTC. This codes for CASSSPLGASGGYTF.

There are a few counts of this clonotype. V and J are TRBV5-8 and TRBJ2-1; 11 bases fit TRBD2. This CDR3 spans 17 amino acids. J lost 0 bases, V lost 0 bases, and 2 bases had no gene match. Germline CDR1 and CDR2: SGHTS and YDEGEE. CDR3 bases: TGTGCCAGCAGCTTGGCCGGGACTAGCGGCTCCTACAATGAGCAGTTCTTC. Its translation is CASSLAGTSGSYNEQFF.

This clonotype occurred a few times. The chain is built from TRBV4-1 and TRBJ1-1; D gene ambiguous. V gave up 0 bases and J gave up 6 bases, with 23 bases separating them. The CDR3 length is 18 residues. CDR1 MGHRA and CDR2 YSYEKL come from the germline V gene. The CDR3 nucleotides are TGCGCCAGCAGCCAAGATTACCAGTATTTCGGTCTCATAGCTGAAGCTTTCTTT. It encodes CASSQDYQYFGLIAEAFF.

The genes are TRBV25-1 and TRBJ2-5; perhaps TRBD2 as D (6 bases). CDR3 length: 14 amino acids. V shed 7 bases and J shed 0 bases, with 12 bases lying between them. CDR1 and CDR2 from the germline V gene are MGHDK and SYGVNS. The CDR3 region has the DNA TGTGCCAGCATGGCGGCGGGGTACCAAGAGACCCAGTACTTC. It codes for CASMAAGYQETQYF.

This clonotype has a handful of counts. V gene TRBV20-1 combines with J gene TRBJ2-1; TRBD2 matches 15 bases. Germline assignment: CDR1 DFQATT and CDR2 SNEGSKA (reference sequence). The CDR3 covers 17 residues. The junction had 15 bases not matched to a gene; V was cut back by 0 bases and J by 15 bases. CDR3 in DNA: TGCAGTGCTAGAGACGCACGTAGGACTAGCGGGAGGGTCCCAACGTTCTTC. This codes for CSARDARRTSGRVPTFF.

This clonotype has a handful of counts. The chain couples TRBV5-1 to TRBJ2-3; D is unresolved. Between the trimmed V and J ends, which lost 0 bases and 0 bases, there was a span of 11 bases. CDR1 SGHRS and CDR2 YFSETQ come from the germline V gene. The CDR3 runs to 16 residues. The CDR3 region is CASSLEGRTSTDTQYF. Here the CDR3 DNA reads TGCGCCAGCAGCTTGGAAGGGCGCACTAGCACAGATACGCAGTATTTT.

This clonotype was observed a handful of times. The chain combines TRBV7-2 with TRBJ1-2; 12 bases are shared with TRBD1. The CDR3 consists of 14 residues. The V gene end was trimmed by 6 bases and the J gene end by 10 bases; junction bases not matched to a gene: 9. Germline lookup yields CDR1 SGHTA and CDR2 FQGNSA. In nucleotides, the CDR3 is TGTGCCAGCAGTCCTCGGGACAGGGGGCTTGACTACACCTTC. This sequence encodes CASSPRDRGLDYTF.

The rearrangement links TRBV29-1 to TRBJ1-2; tentatively, D is TRBD1 (5 bases). Deletions cut 0 bases from V and 8 bases from J, with 7 bases between. This CDR3 comprises 11 residues. Germline V CDR1 and CDR2: SQVTM, ANQGSEA. The CDR3 DNA sequence: TGCAGCGTTGAAGAGGGGGGAGGCTACACCTTC. Amino acids: CSVEEGGGYTF.

This clonotype was found a few times. Written as DNA, the CDR3 is TGTGCCAGCAGCTTCCGACATGAGCAGTTCTTC. Its protein is CASSFRHEQFF. The genes are TRBV7-9 and TRBJ2-1, with D unclear. Germline values: CDR1 SEHNR, CDR2 FQNEAQ (reference sequence). This CDR3 region has 11 residues. Trimming took 3 bases from V and 8 from J, leaving 5 bases between them. The full variable domain, with the rest looked up from reference TRBV7-9 and TRBJ2-1, is DTGVSQNPRHKITKRGQNVTFRCDPISEHNRLYWYRQTLGQGPEFLTYFQNEAQLEKSRLLSDRFSAERPKGSFSTLEIQRTEQGDSAMYLCASSFRHEQFFGPGTRLTVL.

CDR3 sequence (DNA): TGTGCCTGGAGTGTTGGTAGCGCAGGCTCCTACAATGAGCAGTTCTTC. Translated: CAWSVGSAGSYNEQFF. This chain uses TRBV30 with TRBJ2-1, with D possibly matching TRBD2 (5 bases). From germline, CDR1 is GTSNPN and CDR2 SVGIG (reference sequence). The CDR3 runs to 16 residues. V dropped 0 bases and J dropped 0 bases, with 12 bases sitting between them.

This clonotype was seen a few times. The chain combines TRBV27 with TRBJ2-7; no clear D. The germline V and J ends were trimmed by 3 bases and 4 bases, with 13 bases remaining between them. Looked up from germline, CDR1 is MNHEY and CDR2 is SMNVEV (reference sequence). This CDR3 is built from 14 residues. CDR3 nucleotides: TGTGCCAGCAGTTTCCGCGACGACGGATACGAGCAGTACTTC. Protein product: CASSFRDDGYEQYF.

This clonotype was counted between two and nine times. V and J are TRBV29-1 and TRBJ1-2; D is uncertain. Trimming pared 3 bases from V and 8 bases from J, leaving 16 bases between. The CDR3 contains 13 residues. Germline CDR1 is SQVTM and CDR2 is ANQGSEA. CDR3 sequence: CSVEGFSGRGYTF. CDR3 sequence (DNA): TGCAGCGTTGAGGGGTTCTCTGGGAGAGGCTACACCTTC.

This rearrangement joins TRBV19 to TRBJ2-7; 7 bases match TRBD1. The CDR3 is 15 amino acids. V lost 2 bases and J lost 4; bases outside the gene matches: 8. From germline, CDR1 is LNHDA and CDR2 SQIVND (reference sequence). The CDR3 DNA reads TGTGCCAGTAGTATAAAAACAGGGGCATCTTACGAGCAGTACTTC. Translating gives CASSIKTGASYEQYF.

In this sample, this clonotype turned up a few times. The genes are TRBV2 and TRBJ2-1; 10 nucleotides line up with TRBD2. The CDR3 totals 15 residues. With V trimmed by 7 bases and J by 3 bases, 6 bases remained unmatched. CDR1 SNHLY and CDR2 FYNNEI come from the germline V gene. The CDR3 is CASNSRTSGYNEQFF. The CDR3 nucleotides are TGTGCCAGCAATTCGAGGACTAGCGGCTACAATGAGCAGTTCTTC. Combining the CDR3 with reference TRBV2 and TRBJ2-1 gives the whole variable domain EPEVTQTPSHQVTQMGQEVILRCVPISNHLYFYWYRQILGQKVEFLVSFYNNEISEKSEIFDDQFSVERPDGSNFTLKIRSTKLEDSAMYFCASNSRTSGYNEQFFGPGTRLTVL.

The DNA of the CDR3 is TGTGCCAGCAGTTTCAGAGAAGAGTACACTGAAGCTTTCTTT. As protein: CASSFREEYTEAFF. This chain joins TRBV12-3 or TRBV12-4 and TRBJ1-1; D is undetermined. The CDR3 runs 14 residues. Trimming took 3 bases from V and 3 from J, leaving 11 bases between them.